This TCR beta chain is drawn from a study of blood T cell repertoires in COVID-19 (dated by TCRdb to 2020 to 2022). About the study as a whole: Samples from collaborators originated in the United States, Italy and Spain and spanned both the acute and convalescent phases of COVID-19. Deeply sampled blood TCRbeta repertoires from subjects exposed to, actively infected with, or recovered from COVID-19 were included in the dataset. HLA class I and class II types, where available, came from metadata supplied by the sample provider rather than from assay-based typing. The prospective study material was composed of cDNA or gDNA derived from T cells, B-cell-depleted T cells, or PBMCs. Sample metadata almost always included a de-identified subject ID, COVID-19 status, age in years and sex. A freely available public database, intended as a resource for researchers studying the immune response to SARS-CoV-2, is where the repertoires were released. The samples were drawn from two sources: the first 160 participants of the ongoing ImmuneRACE study, and over 1,000 subjects contributed by 6 global collaborators.

Comment on this clone: This receptor's antigen is unknown. No much larger clone exists at a distance of one base, and base qualities are not known.

A second Seattle source provided samples from volunteer blood donors who had recovered from COVID-19. Collaborating institutions collected whole blood in K2EDTA tubes following their own protocols. Collaborator samples were shipped for TCRbeta analysis as frozen whole blood, isolated PBMCs, or DNA extracted from either sample type. Results and caveats for the whole study, not just this receptor: How much clinical and demographic metadata was included differed by source and by participant, and the metadata was provided uncurated.

The immunoSEQ Assay, a bias-controlled multiplex PCR, was used to amplify TCRbeta CDR3 regions from genomic DNA. The authors processed their data as follows. The number of nucleated cells in each sample was estimated from the amplification of reference gene primers within the assay. To quantify the absolute abundance of each unique TCRbeta CDR3 rearrangement, sequence reads were collapsed and filtered. For each sample, productive Simpson clonality was calculated as the square root of Simpson's diversity index over productive rearrangements. TCRdb took this table from immuneACCESS and kept in-frame rearrangements with V and J called. Such tables lack part of the clones; where checked against another copy, unresolved V genes explain under half of the gap, and the rest is unexplained. The V and J calls and the clone size are those of that table, but D and trimming were determined from the DNA. For this sample the table gives roughly 250,000 clones, of which about 83% were detected only once. 1.5% of the sample is in the top ten clones.

V and J are truncated by 9 bases and 14 bases respectively, leaving an intervening sequence of 17 bases. The germline V gene encodes CDR1 KGHDR and CDR2 SFDVKD. The CDR3 spans 11 residues, from the cysteine through the phenylalanine. The kept DNA is CDR3 alone, 33 bases in frame from the first base. The receptor was isolated from a woman in her forties who had recovered from COVID-19. The sequencing input was peripheral blood. The V gene is TRBV24-1 and the J gene is TRBJ2-3; the D gene is possibly TRBD2, with 5 bases matching. Here is the DNA: TGTGCCACCGAGGGTTACGGGGAGTGGTATTTT. Translated, this is CATEGYGEWYF.